This T cell receptor (beta chain) was identified during a study of blood T cell repertoires in COVID-19 (dated by TCRdb to 2018 to 2020). Background on the whole study: The collaborator samples originated in the United States, Italy and Spain and spanned the acute and convalescent phases of COVID-19. The material from the prospective study consisted of cDNA or gDNA derived from T cells, B-cell-depleted T cells, or PBMCs. Subjects who had been exposed to COVID-19, were actively infected with it, or had recovered from it provided the deeply sampled blood TCRbeta repertoires that made up the dataset. The repertoires were released in a freely available public database meant as a resource for research on the immune response to SARS-CoV-2. Samples came from the ongoing ImmuneRACE study (first 160 participants) plus 1,254 subjects from 6 global collaborators. Sample metadata almost always included a de-identified subject ID, COVID-19 status, age in years and sex. Where available, HLA class I and class II types were taken from metadata supplied by the sample provider and were not determined by assay-based typing. Results the study describes overall, beyond this receptor: How much clinical and demographic metadata was included differed by source and by participant, and the metadata was provided uncurated.

Here V drops 4 bases and J drops 10 bases, and the junction holds 12 bases not matched to any gene. CDR1 SGHNT and CDR2 YENEEA were looked up in the germline V gene. The CDR3 covers 15 residues, taking in both the cysteine and the phenylalanine. Of all the DNA, just the CDR3 is kept, 45 bases in frame from base 1. Collaborating institutions collected whole blood in K2EDTA tubes following their own protocols. For TCRbeta analysis, collaborator samples were shipped as frozen whole blood, as isolated PBMCs, or as DNA extracted from either sample type. Comment on this clone: The antigen it recognizes is unknown. The record has no base qualities; no much larger clone is one base away.

TCRbeta CDR3 regions were amplified from genomic DNA using the immunoSEQ Assay, a bias-controlled multiplex PCR. Regarding the original processing steps: The number of nucleated cells in each sample was estimated by amplification of reference gene primers within the assay. To quantify the absolute abundance of each unique TCRbeta CDR3 rearrangement, sequence reads were collapsed and filtered. For each sample, productive Simpson clonality was calculated as the square root of Simpson's diversity index across productive rearrangements. TCRdb took this table from immuneACCESS and kept in-frame rearrangements with V and J called. Such tables lack part of the clones; where checked against another copy, unresolved V genes explain under half of the gap, and the rest is unexplained. V, J and clone size are taken as reported in that table, and D and trimming were inferred from the DNA itself. The sample table contains over 9,500 clones; only one count was recorded for roughly nine tenths of them. The ten largest clones take up roughly a fifth of the sample.

The rearranged segments are TRBV11-3 and TRBJ2-1; TRBD2 lines up with 8 middle nucleotides. This sequence was found in a woman in her sixties or seventies with active COVID-19. What was sequenced was peripheral blood. At the DNA level, the sequence is TGTGCCAGCAGCTCCCACGGCGGGAGGCCCCTGGAGCAGTTCTTC. Its amino acids are CASSSHGGRPLEQFF.